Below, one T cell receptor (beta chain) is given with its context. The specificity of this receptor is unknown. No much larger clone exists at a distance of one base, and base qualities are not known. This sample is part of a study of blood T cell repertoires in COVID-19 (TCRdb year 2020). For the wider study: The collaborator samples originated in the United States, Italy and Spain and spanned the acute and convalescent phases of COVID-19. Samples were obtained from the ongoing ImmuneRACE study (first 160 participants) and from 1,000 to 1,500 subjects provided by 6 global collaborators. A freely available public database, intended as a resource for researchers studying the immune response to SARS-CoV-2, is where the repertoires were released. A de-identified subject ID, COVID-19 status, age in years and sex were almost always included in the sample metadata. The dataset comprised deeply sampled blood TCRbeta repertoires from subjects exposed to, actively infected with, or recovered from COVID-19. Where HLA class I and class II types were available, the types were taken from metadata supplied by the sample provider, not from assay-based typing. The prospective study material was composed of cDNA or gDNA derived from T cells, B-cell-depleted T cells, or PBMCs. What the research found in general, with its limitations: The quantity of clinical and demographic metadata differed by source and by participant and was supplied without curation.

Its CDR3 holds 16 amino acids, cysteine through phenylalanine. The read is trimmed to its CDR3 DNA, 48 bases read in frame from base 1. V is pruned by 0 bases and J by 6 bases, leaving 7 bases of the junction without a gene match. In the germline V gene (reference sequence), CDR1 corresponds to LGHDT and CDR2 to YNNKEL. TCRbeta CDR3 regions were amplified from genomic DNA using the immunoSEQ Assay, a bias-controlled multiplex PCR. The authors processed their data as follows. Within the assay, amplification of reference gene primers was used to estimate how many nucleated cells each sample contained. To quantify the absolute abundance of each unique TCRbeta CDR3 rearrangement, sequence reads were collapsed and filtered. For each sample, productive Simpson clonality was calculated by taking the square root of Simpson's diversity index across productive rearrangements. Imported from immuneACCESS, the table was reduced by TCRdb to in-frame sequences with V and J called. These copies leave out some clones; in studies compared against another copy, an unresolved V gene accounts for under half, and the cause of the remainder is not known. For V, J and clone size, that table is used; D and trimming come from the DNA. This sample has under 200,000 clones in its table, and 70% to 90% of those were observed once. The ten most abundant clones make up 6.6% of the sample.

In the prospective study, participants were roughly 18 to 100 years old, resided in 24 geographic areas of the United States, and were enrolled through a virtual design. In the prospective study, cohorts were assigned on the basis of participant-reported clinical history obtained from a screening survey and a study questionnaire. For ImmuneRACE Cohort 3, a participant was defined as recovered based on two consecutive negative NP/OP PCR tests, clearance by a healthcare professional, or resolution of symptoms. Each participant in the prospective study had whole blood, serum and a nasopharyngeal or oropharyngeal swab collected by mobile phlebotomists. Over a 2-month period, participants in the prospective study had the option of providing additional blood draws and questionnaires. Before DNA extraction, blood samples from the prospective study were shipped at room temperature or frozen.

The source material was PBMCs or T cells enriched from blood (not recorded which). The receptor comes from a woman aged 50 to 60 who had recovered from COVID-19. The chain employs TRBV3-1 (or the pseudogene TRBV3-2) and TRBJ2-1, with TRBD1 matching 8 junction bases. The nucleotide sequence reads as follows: TGTGCCAGCAGCCAAGACTGGGGACAGGTCCCCAATGAGCAGTTCTTC. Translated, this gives CASSQDWGQVPNEQFF.